A selection of T cell receptor beta chains follows, all from one sample in a study of T cell repertoires in aging, cancer and after chemotherapy. TCRdb analysed the multiplex PCR reads with MiXCR anew, one entry per CDR3 protein. The table records about 2,500 distinct CDR3 sequences, under 30% of them present only once. What was sequenced was blood. These receptors were obtained from a human donor in good health. CDR3s include the opening cysteine and the closing phenylalanine or tryptophan. D genes are given only for firm matches. Size tells how often a clone was seen (once, few, many) or the class of an expanded clone, and some rows leave it out.

size: .
J: TRBJ2-1
D: .
V: TRBV4-3
CDR3: CASSRGVNNEQFF
DNA: TGCGCCAGCAGCCGGGGGGTCAACAATGAGCAGTTCTTC

size: .
J: TRBJ2-7
D: TRBD1
V: TRBV18
CDR3: CASSPPLTGSPYEQYF
DNA: TGTGCCAGCTCACCACCGCTGACAGGGAGTCCCTACGAGCAGTACTTC

size: .
J: TRBJ1-1
D: .
V: TRBV14
CDR3: CASSQAMTLAFF
DNA: TGTGCCAGCAGCCAAGCCATGACCCTTGCTTTCTTT

size: few
J: TRBJ1-2
D: TRBD1
V: TRBV7-9
CDR3: CASSWGDRGLRGYTF
DNA: TGTGCCAGCAGCTGGGGGGACAGGGGGCTTCGGGGCTACACCTTC

size: medium-sized
J: TRBJ2-5
D: .
V: TRBV5-4
CDR3: CASSIGLQETQYF
DNA: TGTGCCAGCAGCATTGGGTTACAAGAGACCCAGTACTTC

size: large
J: TRBJ1-4
D: .
V: TRBV18
CDR3: CASSAGRNEKLFF
DNA: TGTGCCAGCTCGGCTGGGAGGAATGAAAAACTGTTTTTT

size: .
J: TRBJ1-1
D: TRBD1
V: TRBV20-1
CDR3: CSAETGGWTEAFF
DNA: TGCAGTGCTGAGACAGGGGGCTGGACTGAAGCTTTCTTT

size: .
J: TRBJ2-1
D: TRBD1
V: TRBV19
CDR3: CASGQGAPNEQFF
DNA: TGTGCCAGTGGACAGGGGGCGCCGAATGAGCAGTTCTTC

size: few
J: TRBJ1-1
D: .
V: TRBV12-3/TRBV12-4
CDR3: CASSSKTGPLNTEAFF
DNA: TGTGCCAGCAGTTCAAAAACAGGGCCCCTGAACACTGAAGCTTTCTTT

size: medium-sized
J: TRBJ1-5
D: .
V: TRBV6-6
CDR3: CASSQNTGTTYQPQHF
DNA: TGTGCCAGCAGTCAAAATACCGGGACAACTTATCAGCCCCAGCATTTT

size: medium-sized
J: TRBJ1-1
D: .
V: TRBV6-2/TRBV6-3
CDR3: CASSFKQGVTEAFF
DNA: TGTGCCAGCAGCTTCAAACAGGGAGTCACTGAAGCTTTCTTT